This note documents a single TCR beta chain sequence. These data come from a study of cytomegalovirus exposure and HLA in healthy donors. Germline V lookup: CDR1 LGHNA, CDR2 YSLEER. The ends lost 0 bases at V and 0 bases at J; junction bases unmatched: 11. This CDR3 has 20 residues. PCR involved 60 Vbeta and 13 Jbeta primers. Only in-frame clones appear in the TCRdb table, and some are missing; sequencing was by immunoSEQ multiplex PCR. This sample has about 200,000 clones, with 70% to 80% found just once. Sequencing input: PBMCs. The sequence derives from a male donor in good health and CMV-seropositive. The chain links TRBV4-3 to TRBJ2-6; 7 nucleotides agree with TRBD1. The CDR3 DNA reads TGCGCCAGCAGCCAAGATGAGGGGGCAACCACCCACTCTGGGGCCAACGTCCTGACTTTC. Translating gives CASSQDEGATTHSGANVLTF.